These T cell receptor beta chains were read from a single sample in a study of blood T cell repertoires in COVID-19. Sequencing was performed with immunoSEQ multiplex PCR; in TCRdb, only in-frame clones are kept and a portion is missing. The table lists some 170,000 clones, more than 80% of them singletons. The sequenced material came from PBMCs or T cells enriched from blood (not recorded which). The receptors derive from a man aged 35 to 55 who had recovered from COVID-19. CDR3s include the opening cysteine and the closing phenylalanine or tryptophan. The order of the fields is clone size, D gene, J gene, V gene, CDR3 DNA, CDR3 protein. A D gene is named only where the DNA matches it firmly. Only part of the rows carry a size: once, few, many, or a class if the clone is expanded.

clone size: .; D gene: .; J gene: TRBJ1-2; V gene: TRBV13; CDR3 DNA: TGTGCCAGCAGCTTAGGAGGTGGAGACTTGGGCTACACCTTC; CDR3 protein: CASSLGGGDLGYTF
clone size: .; D gene: .; J gene: TRBJ1-2; V gene: TRBV12-5; CDR3 DNA: TGTGCTAGTGGCTCTGTCCCCAACTATGGCTACACCTTC; CDR3 protein: CASGSVPNYGYTF
clone size: .; D gene: TRBD2; J gene: TRBJ2-3; V gene: TRBV7-6; CDR3 DNA: TGTGCCAGCAGCTCCCCAGCGGCGGGAGGAGCAGATACGCAGTATTTT; CDR3 protein: CASSSPAAGGADTQYF
clone size: few; D gene: .; J gene: TRBJ1-1; V gene: TRBV12-5; CDR3 DNA: TGTGCTAGTGGTTTACTCGACTGGAGGGAGGCTTTCTTT; CDR3 protein: CASGLLDWREAFF
clone size: .; D gene: .; J gene: TRBJ2-5; V gene: TRBV7-2; CDR3 DNA: TGTGCCAGCAGCTCCACGTCAGGGTGGGAGACCCAGTACTTC; CDR3 protein: CASSSTSGWETQYF
clone size: .; D gene: TRBD1; J gene: TRBJ2-7; V gene: TRBV7-2; CDR3 DNA: TGTGCCAGCTCCCTATCCCCCTGGGACAGGACCTACGAGCAGTACTTC; CDR3 protein: CASSLSPWDRTYEQYF
clone size: once; D gene: TRBD2; J gene: TRBJ2-1; V gene: TRBV28; CDR3 DNA: TGTGCCAGCAGTCAAAGCGGGAGACCCTACAATGAGCAGTTCTTC; CDR3 protein: CASSQSGRPYNEQFF
clone size: .; D gene: .; J gene: TRBJ1-6; V gene: TRBV5-1; CDR3 DNA: TGCGCCAGCAGCTTGGCCCCGATAGGGGATGGGTCACCCCTCCACTTT; CDR3 protein: CASSLAPIGDGSPLHF
clone size: .; D gene: .; J gene: TRBJ2-3; V gene: TRBV25-1; CDR3 DNA: TGTGCCAGCAGTGAATGGTGGGAGGGGGCAGATACGCAGTATTTT; CDR3 protein: CASSEWWEGADTQYF
clone size: .; D gene: TRBD1; J gene: TRBJ1-3; V gene: TRBV11-2; CDR3 DNA: TGTGCCAGCAGCCTAAACAGGGGTGCGCCTGGAAACACCATATATTTT; CDR3 protein: CASSLNRGAPGNTIYF
clone size: .; D gene: TRBD1; J gene: TRBJ1-5; V gene: TRBV27; CDR3 DNA: TGTGCCAGCAGCCTTGACAGGGGGCCCAATCAGCCCCAGCATTTT; CDR3 protein: CASSLDRGPNQPQHF